A single sample gave rise to the 8 T cell receptor beta chains below, sequenced in a study of OX40 agonist ivuxolimab in advanced cancers. TCRdb's copy holds only in-frame clones and misses some; the assay was immunoSEQ multiplex PCR. In the table there are fewer than 85,000 clones, about 85% of which are singletons. Sequencing was performed on CD4+ or CD8+ T cells sorted from blood, taken in a trial of the OX40 agonist ivuxolimab. Every receptor here comes from an adult with an advanced solid tumor such as melanoma, head and neck, liver or kidney cancer.

This clone occurred a few times. In DNA form, the CDR3 reads TGTGCCAGCAGTGAGGAGGGGGCTTATAATTCACCCCTCCACTTT. It specifies CASSEEGAYNSPLHF. The chain carries TRBV6-1 and TRBJ1-6; 7 bases are shared with TRBD1. Trimming removed 3 bases from V and 4 bases from J; junction bases left unmatched: 3. The CDR3 length is 15 residues. The germline V gene encodes CDR1 MNHNS and CDR2 SASEGT.

V usage is TRBV19 and J usage is TRBJ1-3; D remains unclear. Germline-derived CDR1 and CDR2 are LNHDA and SQIVND (reference sequence). V dropped 10 bases and J dropped 4 bases, with 20 bases sitting between them. The CDR3 runs 15 residues. The CDR3 region has the DNA TGTGCCACCTCCTTTGATCCTAGCACCGGAAACACCATATATTTT. Protein: CATSFDPSTGNTIYF.

The CDR3 DNA reads TGCGCCAGCAGCTTGGGAACAGGGTATAATGAAAAACTGTTTTTT. Encoded protein: CASSLGTGYNEKLFF. The chain recombines TRBV5-1 with TRBJ1-4, with a tentative D call TRBD1 (6 bases). Germline V gene data show CDR1 as SGHRS and CDR2 as YFSETQ. The CDR3 extends over 15 amino acids. V was clipped by 0 bases and J by 4 bases, with 10 bases between them.

The V call is TRBV5-4, the J call TRBJ1-1; D uncertain. In germline, CDR1 is SGHNT, CDR2 YYREEE (reference sequence). Trimming shortened V by 3 bases and J by 7 bases, and 13 bases separated the two germline ends. The CDR3 is 13 residues long. CDR3 coding DNA: TGTGCCAGCAGCTCACCGGCTAGTTTTGAAGCTTTCTTT. It encodes CASSSPASFEAFF. Combining the CDR3 with reference TRBV5-4 and TRBJ1-1 gives the whole variable domain ETGVTQSPTHLIKTRGQQVTLRCSSQSGHNTVSWYQQALGQGPQFIFQYYREEENGRGNFPPRFSGLQFPNYSSELNVNALELDDSALYLCASSSPASFEAFFGQGTRLTVV.

This rearrangement joins TRBV19 to TRBJ2-7, with a tentative D call TRBD1 (5 bases). V was cut by 2 bases and J by 7 bases, with 12 bases left in between. The CDR3 length is 13 residues. Germline CDR1 LNHDA, CDR2 SQIVND (reference sequence). In nucleotides, the CDR3 is TGTGCCAGTAGTATAACCAGGGCGCAGGAGCAGTACTTC. Protein sequence: CASSITRAQEQYF.

CDR3 nucleotides: TGTGCCAGCAGCTCCCTGGGGGGGCAGACTGAAGCTTTCTTT. Protein sequence: CASSSLGGQTEAFF. V and J are TRBV5-6 and TRBJ1-1; possible D gene TRBD1, 6 bases. The CDR3 length is 14 residues. CDR1 is SGHDT, CDR2 YYEEEE, per germline. Trimming stripped 3 bases from V and 5 bases from J, with 14 bases between.

The V gene is TRBV6-5, the J gene TRBJ1-1, with TRBD1 as a possible D gene (5 bases). CDR3 size: 13 residues. The V gene's germline CDR1 is MNHEY and CDR2 SVGAGI. Deletions cut 5 bases from V and 11 bases from J, with 18 bases between. The CDR3 DNA reads as TGTGCCAGCAGTCGACGGGACCCTCCTGGGGCTTTCTTT. Translation: CASSRRDPPGAFF.

The chain is built from TRBV7-9 and TRBJ1-2; 8 bases are shared with TRBD1. CDR1 SEHNR and CDR2 FQNEAQ come from the germline V gene (reference sequence). The CDR3 spans 14 residues. Losses at the gene ends were 5 bases for V and 6 bases for J; bases not matched to a gene: 8. This CDR3 reads CASSPGQGRDGYTF. As DNA, the CDR3 is TGTGCCAGCAGCCCCGGACAGGGAAGGGATGGCTACACCTTC.